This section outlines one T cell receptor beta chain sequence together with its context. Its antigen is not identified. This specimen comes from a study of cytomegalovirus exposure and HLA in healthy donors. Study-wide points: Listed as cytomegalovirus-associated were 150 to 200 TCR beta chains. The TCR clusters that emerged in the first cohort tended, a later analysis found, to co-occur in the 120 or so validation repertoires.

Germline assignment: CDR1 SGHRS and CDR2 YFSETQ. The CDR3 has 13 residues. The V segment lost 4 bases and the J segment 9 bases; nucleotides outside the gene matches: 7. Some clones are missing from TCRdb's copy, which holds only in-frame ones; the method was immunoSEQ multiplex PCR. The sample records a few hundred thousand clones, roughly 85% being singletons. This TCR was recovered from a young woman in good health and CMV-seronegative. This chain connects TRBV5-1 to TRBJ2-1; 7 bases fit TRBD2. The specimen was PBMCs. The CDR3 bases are TGCGCCAGCAGCGGGGACTACCACAGTGAGCAGTTCTTC. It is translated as CASSGDYHSEQFF.